These T cell receptor beta chains were read from a single sample in a study of T cell repertoires in cytomegalovirus infection. TCRdb called the reads again in MiXCR, with one record for every CDR3 protein. The sample carries hundreds of thousands of distinct CDR3 sequences, around 24% recorded once. Input material: CD8+ T cells from PBMCs. Receptors were obtained from a human donor in good health (CMV status not recorded). Some clones in this sample may be carry-over from other donors' samples. CDR3s include the opening cysteine and the closing phenylalanine or tryptophan. D genes are given only for firm matches. Size tells how often a clone was seen (once, few, many) or the class of an expanded clone, and some rows leave it out.

j_call d_call clone_size cdr3_length v_call cdr3_aa cdr3_nt
TRBJ1-2 TRBD1 NA 14 TRBV10-3 CAISETGDNYGYTF TGTGCCATCAGTGAGACAGGGGACAACTATGGCTACACCTTC
TRBJ2-3 NA NA 15 TRBV7-4 CANSSYTHSTDTQYF TGTGCCAACAGCTCTTACACCCATAGCACAGATACGCAGTATTTT
TRBJ1-1 NA few 16 TRBV7-2 CASSSGGGVWGTEAFF TGTGCCAGCAGCTCGGGGGGGGGGGTGTGGGGCACTGAAGCTTTCTTT
TRBJ2-1 NA NA 15 TRBV19 CVSSIGRRLYNEQFF TGTGTCAGTAGTATAGGCAGGCGCCTATACAATGAGCAGTTCTTC
TRBJ2-5 NA many 17 TRBV6-5 CASSFLEGLLGGETQYF TGTGCCAGCAGTTTCCTTGAGGGGCTCTTGGGGGGAGAGACCCAGTACTTC
TRBJ2-5 NA NA 15 TRBV2 CASSERVFGRETQYF TGTGCCAGCAGTGAAAGGGTTTTCGGTAGGGAGACCCAGTACTTC
TRBJ1-5 NA NA 15 TRBV28 CASTHLGRSNQPQHF TGTGCCAGCACCCATCTTGGCAGGAGCAATCAGCCCCAGCATTTT
TRBJ1-1 NA NA 12 TRBV28 CASSFRWAEAFF TGTGCCAGCAGTTTTCGATGGGCTGAAGCTTTCTTT
TRBJ2-1 TRBD1 NA 14 TRBV3-1 CASSQWQGADEQFF TGTGCCAGCAGCCAATGGCAGGGGGCCGATGAGCAGTTCTTC
TRBJ1-6 TRBD1 many 15 TRBV20-1 CSARDYSGGGSPLHF TGCAGTGCTAGAGATTACTCAGGGGGCGGTTCACCCCTCCACTTT
TRBJ2-2 NA many 14 TRBV29-1 CSVEIQGKTGELFF TGCAGCGTTGAGATTCAGGGGAAAACCGGGGAGCTGTTTTTT
TRBJ2-1 NA many 15 TRBV28 CASSFRGPPFDEQFF TGTGCCAGCAGTTTTCGGGGGCCCCCGTTCGATGAGCAGTTCTTC
TRBJ1-5 NA few 14 TRBV7-2 CASSPWGGNQPQHF TGTGCCAGCAGCCCCTGGGGAGGTAATCAGCCCCAGCATTTT
TRBJ1-2 TRBD1 NA 15 TRBV7-2 CASNRRGTGDYGYTF TGTGCCAGCAACAGACGAGGGACAGGGGACTATGGCTACACCTTC
TRBJ2-5 NA many 14 TRBV7-6 CASSSGQKQETQYF TGTGCCAGCAGCTCCGGACAGAAACAAGAGACCCAGTACTTC
TRBJ2-6 NA few 18 TRBV7-9 CASSLKGTTTPGANVLTF TGTGCCAGCAGCCTAAAGGGGACCACGACACCCGGGGCCAACGTCCTGACTTTC
TRBJ2-3 NA few 12 TRBV4-1 CASSQPSDTQYF TGCGCCAGCAGCCAACCTTCAGATACGCAGTATTTT
TRBJ1-1 NA few 16 TRBV23-1 CASSQSRQAMNTEAFF TGCGCCAGCAGTCAATCTAGACAGGCTATGAACACTGAAGCTTTCTTT
TRBJ2-2 NA NA 15 TRBV5-1 CASSSETANTGELFF TGCGCCAGCAGCTCGGAGACAGCGAACACCGGGGAGCTGTTTTTT
TRBJ2-5 TRBD2 few 15 TRBV24-1 CATSDPGGLEETQYF TGTGCCACCAGTGATCCGGGAGGGCTAGAAGAGACCCAGTACTTC
TRBJ1-1 TRBD1 many 16 TRBV7-8 CASSRRTGEMDTEAFF TGTGCCAGCAGCCGAAGGACAGGGGAAATGGACACTGAAGCTTTCTTT
TRBJ2-3 NA NA 12 TRBV28 CASSLWVDTQYF TGTGCCAGCAGTTTATGGGTGGATACGCAGTATTTT
TRBJ1-6 TRBD1 few 16 TRBV20-1 CSAGDRGRPYNSPLHF TGCAGTGCTGGGGACAGGGGGCGACCCTATAATTCACCCCTCCACTTT
TRBJ2-1 TRBD2 NA 14 TRBV20-1 CSATGGGLYNEQFF TGCAGTGCTACGGGCGGGGGGCTGTACAATGAGCAGTTCTTC
TRBJ2-2 NA NA 16 TRBV14 CASSQEEPGYTGELFF TGTGCCAGCAGCCAAGAGGAGCCCGGATACACCGGGGAGCTGTTTTTT
TRBJ2-1 NA many 13 TRBV7-6 CASSLRLNGEQFF TGTGCCAGCAGCTTACGACTCAATGGTGAGCAGTTCTTC
TRBJ2-1 NA few 13 TRBV6-5 CASSVQGVHEQFF TGTGCCAGCAGTGTACAGGGCGTCCATGAGCAGTTCTTC
TRBJ2-5 NA few 13 TRBV29-1 CSVEGLDRETQYF TGCAGCGTTGAAGGACTAGATCGGGAGACCCAGTACTTC
TRBJ2-5 TRBD1 NA 15 TRBV6-1 CASSDWGQFQETQYF TGTGCCAGCAGTGACTGGGGACAGTTCCAAGAGACCCAGTACTTC
TRBJ2-2 TRBD1 many 16 TRBV7-6 CASSLGQGRGGGELFF TGTGCCAGCAGCCTTGGACAGGGGCGCGGAGGCGGGGAGCTGTTTTTT
TRBJ1-5 NA few 14 TRBV25-1 CASSELLGNQPQHF TGTGCCAGCAGTGAATTGCTGGGTAATCAGCCCCAGCATTTT
TRBJ2-7 TRBD2 few 12 TRBV2 CASRGGTYEQYF TGTGCCAGCAGGGGGGGGACCTACGAGCAGTACTTC
TRBJ1-6 TRBD1 few 15 TRBV7-2 CASSPPTGANSPLHF TGTGCCAGCAGCCCCCCGACAGGGGCTAATTCACCCCTCCACTTT
TRBJ1-2 NA few 13 TRBV20-1 CSARDPHGGGYTF TGCAGTGCTAGAGATCCCCACGGAGGGGGCTACACCTTC
TRBJ1-2 TRBD1 NA 13 TRBV7-6 CASSLNRGDGYTF TGTGCCAGCAGCTTGAACAGGGGTGACGGCTACACCTTC
TRBJ2-1 NA few 17 TRBV19 CASTRNRGRATYNEQFF TGTGCCAGTACCAGAAATCGCGGGCGGGCCACCTACAATGAGCAGTTCTTC
TRBJ1-5 NA many 15 TRBV6-1 CATAQDIGGNQPQHF TGTGCCACCGCCCAGGACATTGGGGGCAATCAGCCCCAGCATTTT
TRBJ2-2 NA NA 16 TRBV9 CASSAGRTAWTGELFF TGTGCCAGCAGCGCCGGGCGCACAGCATGGACCGGGGAGCTGTTTTTT
TRBJ2-1 NA NA 13 TRBV5-1 CTSSLGGSDEQFF TGCACCAGCAGCTTGGGAGGTAGCGATGAGCAGTTCTTC
TRBJ2-7 TRBD1 NA 15 TRBV6-6 CASSMGQFPSYEQYF TGTGCCAGCAGCATGGGACAGTTTCCTTCCTACGAGCAGTACTTC